This TCR beta chain appears in the sequencing data of a study of blood T cell repertoires in COVID-19 (dated by TCRdb to the early 2020s). With respect to the entire study: The collaborator samples originated in the United States, Italy and Spain and spanned the acute and convalescent phases of COVID-19. The material from the prospective study consisted of cDNA or gDNA derived from T cells, B-cell-depleted T cells, or PBMCs. Where available, HLA class I and class II types were taken from metadata supplied by the sample provider and were not determined by assay-based typing. Samples came from the ongoing ImmuneRACE study (first 160 participants) plus 1,254 subjects from 6 global collaborators. The dataset comprised deeply sampled blood TCRbeta repertoires from subjects exposed to, actively infected with, or recovered from COVID-19. Sample metadata almost always included a de-identified subject ID, COVID-19 status, age in years and sex. The repertoires were released in a freely available public database intended as a resource for research on the immune response to SARS-CoV-2. Here is what the overall study found, with its caveats: The amount of clinical and demographic metadata varied by source and participant and was provided uncurated.

Enrolling through a virtual design, the prospective study's participants ranged in age from roughly 18 to 95 years and lived across 24 United States geographic areas. To assign participants to cohorts, the prospective study relied on clinical history that participants themselves reported in a screening survey and a study questionnaire. Recovered participants in ImmuneRACE Cohort 3 were defined as having two consecutive negative NP/OP PCR tests, clearance from a healthcare professional, or resolution of symptoms. In the prospective study, whole blood, serum and a nasopharyngeal or oropharyngeal swab were collected from each participant by mobile phlebotomists. Participants in the prospective study had the option to provide additional blood draws and questionnaires over an approximately 2-month period. Blood samples from the prospective study were shipped frozen or at room temperature prior to DNA extraction.

This clone was found once. No cognate antigen has been identified for it. Base quality data are lacking; no much larger clone is found one base away. TCRbeta CDR3 regions were amplified from genomic DNA by means of the immunoSEQ Assay, a bias-controlled multiplex PCR. For the original study's pipeline: The number of nucleated cells in each sample was estimated from the amplification of reference gene primers within the assay. To quantify the absolute abundance of each unique TCRbeta CDR3 rearrangement, sequence reads were collapsed and filtered. For each sample, productive Simpson clonality was calculated by taking the square root of Simpson's diversity index across productive rearrangements. The table comes from immuneACCESS by way of TCRdb, which keeps in-frame sequences with V and J called. Part of the clones is missing from these tables; in studies checked, under half for an unresolved V gene and the rest for unknown reasons. The DNA gave D and trimming, while V, J and clone size come from that table. Here the sample has roughly 200,000 clones; 85% to 90% occur a single time. Less than 1.5% of the sample is taken by the ten largest.

Trimming removed 0 bases from V and 2 bases from J, leaving 16 bases between the germline ends. The CDR3 holds 17 amino acids from the cysteine to the phenylalanine. The kept DNA is CDR3 alone, 51 bases in frame from the first base. The germline V gene gives CDR1 as SGHAT and CDR2 as FQNNGV. This receptor was taken from a man aged 25-45 years who had recovered from COVID-19. The V and J genes are TRBV11-2 and TRBJ2-5; no D gene call is confident. The sample was PBMCs or T cells enriched from blood (not recorded which). The sequenced DNA is TGTGCCAGCAGCTTAGATCTAGTTCCCCCCCCACAAGAGACCCAGTACTTC. Its protein product is CASSLDLVPPPQETQYF.